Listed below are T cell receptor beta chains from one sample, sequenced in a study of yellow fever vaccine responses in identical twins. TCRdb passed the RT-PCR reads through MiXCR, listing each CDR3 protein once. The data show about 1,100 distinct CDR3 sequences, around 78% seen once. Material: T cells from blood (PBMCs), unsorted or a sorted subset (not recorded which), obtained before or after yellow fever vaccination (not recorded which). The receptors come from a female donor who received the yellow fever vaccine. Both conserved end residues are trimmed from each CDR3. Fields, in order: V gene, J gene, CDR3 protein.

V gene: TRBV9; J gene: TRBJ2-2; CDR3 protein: ASQGSPNTGELF
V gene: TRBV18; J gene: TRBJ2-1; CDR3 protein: ASSPGSYNEQF
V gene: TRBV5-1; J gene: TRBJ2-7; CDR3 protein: ASSSLQGNEQY
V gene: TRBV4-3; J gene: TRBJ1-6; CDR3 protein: ASSQVSDYNSPLH
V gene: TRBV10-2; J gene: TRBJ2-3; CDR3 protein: ASSAIGLPDTQY
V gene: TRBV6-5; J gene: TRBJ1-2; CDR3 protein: ASSSTGQAGYGYT
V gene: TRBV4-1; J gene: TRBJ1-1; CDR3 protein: ASSRGDGMNTEAF
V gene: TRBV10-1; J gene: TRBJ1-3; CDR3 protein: ASRTGPGNTIY
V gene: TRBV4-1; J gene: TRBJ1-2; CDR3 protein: ASSHYGTGEGYT
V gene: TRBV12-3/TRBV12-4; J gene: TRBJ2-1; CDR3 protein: ASSFRAGGVNEQF
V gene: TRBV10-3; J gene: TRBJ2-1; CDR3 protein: AIHSDYGGEQF
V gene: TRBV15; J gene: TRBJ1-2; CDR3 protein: ATSGQGGYT
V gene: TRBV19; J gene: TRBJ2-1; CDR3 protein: ASSLTGLAVSSYNEQF
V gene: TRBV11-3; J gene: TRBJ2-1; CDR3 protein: ASSLAGTGRNEQF
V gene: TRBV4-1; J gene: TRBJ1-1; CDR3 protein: ASSAPLRTEAF
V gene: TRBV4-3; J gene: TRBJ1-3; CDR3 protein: ASSQDPIPWPLY